This T cell receptor (beta chain) was obtained from a study of metastatic and nonmetastatic thyroid tumors. Study-level background: Peripheral blood and tumor or nodule samples from malignant and benign thyroid patients were compared.

Original processing methods: A classifier of distant metastasis in papillary thyroid cancer was built from CDR3 differences (across clinicopathological groups). TCRdb re-processed the PCR reads through MiXCR. Clone size and V and J calls follow TCRdb, not the original study. The sample lists tens of thousands of clones; about 27% were seen once. Study-level findings and limits: In blood and tumor, TCR beta diversity was reportedly significantly higher in malignant thyroid tumors than in benign nodules.

This CDR3 region has 16 residues. Trimming took off 0 bases at V and 6 bases at J, with 18 bases between the two ends. Germline CDR1 and CDR2: SGHRS and YFSETQ. Not a single patient had been given any form of treatment at any point before undergoing thyroid surgery. This clone qualifies as medium-sized. The target antigen is unknown. This clonotype was obtained from a male donor with papillary thyroid cancer or a benign thyroid nodule (not recorded which). Some clones in this sample may be carry-over from other donors' samples. The sample consisted of blood. The chain links TRBV5-1 to TRBJ1-2, with a weak D call TRBD1 (6 bases). CDR3 sequence (DNA): TGCGCCAGCAGCTTGGTTCTGTCGGGGCAGGGGAATGGCTACACCTTC. This translates into CASSLVLSGQGNGYTF.